The 4 T cell receptor beta chains presented below share a single source sample, sequenced in a study of blood T cell repertoires in COVID-19. TCRdb's copy holds only in-frame clones and misses some; the assay was immunoSEQ multiplex PCR. The sample has about 130,000 clones; approximately 81% are singletons. Sequencing input: peripheral blood. The receptors stem from a woman in her thirties who had recovered from COVID-19.

The J gene is TRBJ2-3, the V gene TRBV7-2; tentatively, D is TRBD2 (5 bases). Looked up from germline, CDR1 is SGHTA and CDR2 is FQGNSA. V lost 4 bases to trimming and J lost 4 bases, with 12 bases between them. CDR3 size: 14 residues. CDR3 region: CASSYWAGPDTQYF. The CDR3 DNA follows: TGTGCCAGCAGCTACTGGGCGGGCCCAGATACGCAGTATTTT.

This CDR3 is CASSPDIWSYTEAFF. Written as DNA, the CDR3 is TGTGCCAGCTCACCAGATATATGGAGTTACACTGAAGCTTTCTTT. The V and J genes are TRBV18 and TRBJ1-1; D remains unclear. CDR1 is KGHSH, CDR2 LQKENI, per germline. This CDR3 is 15 amino acids long. The V gene lost 2 bases and the J gene lost 3 bases, with 13 bases spanning the gap.

The count of this clone is one. The V call is TRBV30, the J call TRBJ2-5; 8 bases are a match to TRBD2. The CDR3 has 14 residues. Trimming at V came to 0 bases and at J to 2 bases, leaving 2 bases not matched to a gene. The germline CDR1 and CDR2 sequences are GTSNPN and SVGIG (reference sequence). CDR3 coding DNA: TGTGCCTGGAGTGTAGGCGGGGGGCAAGAGACCCAGTACTTC. Protein product: CAWSVGGGQETQYF.

This sequence joins TRBV6-5 and TRBJ1-2; the match to TRBD1 covers 8 bases. Germline CDR1 and CDR2: MNHEY and SVGAGI. The CDR3 spans 16 residues. Trimming cost V 0 bases and J 4 bases; bases outside gene matches: 7. The CDR3 here is CASSYSGTGGLYGYTF. The CDR3 bases are TGTGCCAGCAGTTACTCGGGGACAGGTGGGCTCTATGGCTACACCTTC.